These 5 T cell receptor beta chains originate from one sample sequenced in a study of persistence of HIV-infected CD4 T cells. The stimulus was an HIV-1 Gag 15-mer peptide pool, about 1 ug/peptide/mL. Sorted nonresponding memory CD4+ T cells were CD40L-negative, CD69-negative, CD45RO-high. These receptors are not linked to any known antigen. This was the immunoSEQ version 4 assay in survey mode. Libraries were prepared by immunoSEQ multiplex PCR; TCRdb keeps only in-frame clonotypes and omits some of them. The table shows 35,000 to 45,000 clones, with roughly 84% occurring only once. Sequencing used cultured CD4+ T cells from PBMCs, obtained from a patient who received antiretroviral therapy. The receptors were gathered from an adult with HIV. The donor label of this sample is uncertain.

The chain joins TRBV18 to TRBJ2-2; D unclear. This CDR3 comprises 12 residues. V lost 6 bases and J 7 bases, leaving 9 bases between the germline ends. The germline V gene has CDR1 KGHSH and CDR2 LQKENI. CDR3 sequence: CASSFQVGELFF. CDR3 DNA sequence: TGTGCCAGCTCTTTTCAGGTCGGGGAGCTGTTTTTT.

This clone was picked up a small number of times. V usage is TRBV18 and J usage is TRBJ2-7; unclear D gene. The CDR3 has 12 residues. Germline CDR1 and CDR2: KGHSH and LQKENI. With 6 bases removed from V and 2 bases from J, the gap between germline ends came to 8 bases. CDR3 bases: TGTGCCAGCTCCCCTCAGGCCTACGAGCAGTACTTC. Translation gives CASSPQAYEQYF. Filled out from reference TRBV18 and TRBJ2-7, the complete variable domain reads NAGVMQNPRHLVRRRGQEARLRCSPMKGHSHVYWYRQLPEEGLKFMVYLQKENIIDESGMPKERFSAEFPKEGPSILRIQQVVRGDSAAYFCASSPQAYEQYFGPGTRLTVT.

This clone was observed once. The genes are TRBV7-3 and TRBJ2-7; 12 bases map to TRBD2. Germline V gene lookup returns CDR1 SGHTA and CDR2 FQGTGA. The CDR3 is 15 residues long. J gave up 3 bases and V 2 bases, and 2 bases lay outside the gene matches. The CDR3 region has the DNA TGTGCCAGCAGCTTAGGACTAGCGGGGAACTACGAGCAGTACTTC. Protein product: CASSLGLAGNYEQYF. Full variable domain (missing parts from reference TRBV7-3 and TRBJ2-7): GAGVSQTPSNKVTEKGKYVELRCDPISGHTALYWYRQSLGQGPEFLIYFQGTGAADDSGLPNDRFFAVRPEGSVSTLKIQRTERGDSAVYLCASSLGLAGNYEQYFGPGTRLTVT.

DNA of the CDR3: TGTGCCGGATTAAGAAATCGGGACCACTACACCTTC. This translates into CAGLRNRDHYTF. The chain couples TRBV30 to TRBJ1-2; D is possibly TRBD1 (5 bases). The V end lost 8 bases, the J end lost 10 bases, and 20 bases lay between the germline ends. The CDR3 loop spans 12 amino acids. Germline CDR1 reads GTSNPN; CDR2 reads SVGIG (reference sequence).

CDR3 in DNA: TGTGCCAGTAGGGGCTTAGGCACTGAAGCTTTCTTT. It is translated as CASRGLGTEAFF. This chain connects TRBV19 to TRBJ1-1, with unresolved D. CDR3 length: 12 amino acids. Germline CDR1 LNHDA, CDR2 SQIVND (reference sequence). Trimming stripped 6 bases from V and 4 bases from J, with 9 bases between.